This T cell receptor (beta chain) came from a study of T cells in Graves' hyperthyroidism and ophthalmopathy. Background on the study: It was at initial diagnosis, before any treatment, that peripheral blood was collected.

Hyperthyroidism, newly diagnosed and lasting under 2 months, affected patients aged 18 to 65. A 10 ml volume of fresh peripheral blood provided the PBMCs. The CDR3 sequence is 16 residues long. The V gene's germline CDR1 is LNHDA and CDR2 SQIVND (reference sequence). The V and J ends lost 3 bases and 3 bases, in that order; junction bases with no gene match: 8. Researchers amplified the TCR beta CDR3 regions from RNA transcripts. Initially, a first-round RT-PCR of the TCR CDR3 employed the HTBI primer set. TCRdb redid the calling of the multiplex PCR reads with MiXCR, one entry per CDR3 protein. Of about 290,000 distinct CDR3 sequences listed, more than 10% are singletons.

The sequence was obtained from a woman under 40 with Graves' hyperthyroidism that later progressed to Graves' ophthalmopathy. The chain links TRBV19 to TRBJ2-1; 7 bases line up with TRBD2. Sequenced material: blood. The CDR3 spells CASSMAQRDGYNEQFF. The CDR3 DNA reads TGTGCCAGTAGTATGGCCCAGCGGGATGGCTACAATGAGCAGTTCTTC.